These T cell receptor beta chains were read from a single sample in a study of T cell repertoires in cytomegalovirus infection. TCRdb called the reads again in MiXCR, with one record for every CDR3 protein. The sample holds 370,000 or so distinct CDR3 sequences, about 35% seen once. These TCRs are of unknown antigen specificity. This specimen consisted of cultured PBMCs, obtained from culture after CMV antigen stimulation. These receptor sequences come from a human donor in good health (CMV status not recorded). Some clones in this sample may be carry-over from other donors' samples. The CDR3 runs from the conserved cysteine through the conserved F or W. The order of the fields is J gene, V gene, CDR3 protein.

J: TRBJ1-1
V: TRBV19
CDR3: CASKGRDTEAFF

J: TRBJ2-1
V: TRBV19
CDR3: CASSMGPLAGGPPYNEQFF

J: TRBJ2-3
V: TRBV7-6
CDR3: CASSSSPQQADTQYF

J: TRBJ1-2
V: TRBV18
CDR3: CASSRDRGPSGYTF

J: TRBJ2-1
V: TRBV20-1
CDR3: CSARERVSGTSSYNEQFF

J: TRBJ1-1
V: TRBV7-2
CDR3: CASSLVGQVGAEAFF

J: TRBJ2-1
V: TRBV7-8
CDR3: CASSLVLARYNEQFF

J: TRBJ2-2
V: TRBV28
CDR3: CASSGAAGRELFF

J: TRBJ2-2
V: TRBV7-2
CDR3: CASSQSHQVGELFF

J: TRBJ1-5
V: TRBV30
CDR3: CAWSGGDNQPQHF

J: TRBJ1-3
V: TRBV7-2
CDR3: CASSAPGQAGNTIYF

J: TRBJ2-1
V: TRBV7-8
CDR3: CASRQTGTSGRNEQFF

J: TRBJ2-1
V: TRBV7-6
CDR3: CASSLRLAGDAEQFF

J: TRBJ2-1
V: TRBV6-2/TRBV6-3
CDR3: CASSLRTSGTEQFF

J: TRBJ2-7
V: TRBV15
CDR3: CATSRDTDSYEQYF

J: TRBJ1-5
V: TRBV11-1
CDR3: CASSLASPQHF

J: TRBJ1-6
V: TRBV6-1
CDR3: CASSLLGAGSYNSPLHF

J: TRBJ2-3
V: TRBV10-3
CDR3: CAISDGREGDTQYF

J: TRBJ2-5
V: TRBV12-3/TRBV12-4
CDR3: CASSYYQREIETQYF

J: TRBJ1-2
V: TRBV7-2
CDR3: CASIKVIGQGIYGYTF

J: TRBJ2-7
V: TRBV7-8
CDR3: CASSHSSYEQYF

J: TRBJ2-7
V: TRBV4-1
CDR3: CASSQDVPYEQYF

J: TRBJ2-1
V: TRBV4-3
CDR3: CASSHGGRSYNEQFF

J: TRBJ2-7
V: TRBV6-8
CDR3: CASSPAGRGNEQYF

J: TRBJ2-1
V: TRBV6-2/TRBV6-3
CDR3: CASSYGTSGFNEQFF

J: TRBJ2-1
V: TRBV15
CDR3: CATSRSRGGGRGNEQFF

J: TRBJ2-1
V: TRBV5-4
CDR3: CASSLEQGLAYNEQFF

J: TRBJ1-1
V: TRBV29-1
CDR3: CSISGVNTEAFF

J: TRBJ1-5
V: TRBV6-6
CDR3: CASSYVNQPQHF

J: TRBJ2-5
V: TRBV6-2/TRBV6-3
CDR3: CASSYYAEQETQYF

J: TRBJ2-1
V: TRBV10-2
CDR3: CASSELPIAGEQFF

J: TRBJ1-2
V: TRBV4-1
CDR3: CASSQDDRYYGYTF

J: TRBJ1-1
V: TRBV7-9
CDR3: CASSPEEGYTEAFF

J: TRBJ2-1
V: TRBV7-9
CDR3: CASSPQLGVRLNEQFF

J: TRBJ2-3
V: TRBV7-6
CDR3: CASSLLTEASDTQYF

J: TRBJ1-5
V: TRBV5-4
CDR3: CASSLQGPNQPQHF

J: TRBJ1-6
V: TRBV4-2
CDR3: CASSQDWNSPLHF

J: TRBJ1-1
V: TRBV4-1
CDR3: CASSQDLSEGMNTEAFF

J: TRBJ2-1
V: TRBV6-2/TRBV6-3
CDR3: CASSPPLLAGVLRSYNEQFF

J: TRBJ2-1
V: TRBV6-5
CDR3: CATGGGAPPNEQFF

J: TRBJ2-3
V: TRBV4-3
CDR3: CASSQVLAGAAWGTDTQYF

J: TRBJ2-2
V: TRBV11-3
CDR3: CASSLEGWGNTGELFF

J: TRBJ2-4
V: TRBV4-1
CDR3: CASSQGLAGVNIQYF